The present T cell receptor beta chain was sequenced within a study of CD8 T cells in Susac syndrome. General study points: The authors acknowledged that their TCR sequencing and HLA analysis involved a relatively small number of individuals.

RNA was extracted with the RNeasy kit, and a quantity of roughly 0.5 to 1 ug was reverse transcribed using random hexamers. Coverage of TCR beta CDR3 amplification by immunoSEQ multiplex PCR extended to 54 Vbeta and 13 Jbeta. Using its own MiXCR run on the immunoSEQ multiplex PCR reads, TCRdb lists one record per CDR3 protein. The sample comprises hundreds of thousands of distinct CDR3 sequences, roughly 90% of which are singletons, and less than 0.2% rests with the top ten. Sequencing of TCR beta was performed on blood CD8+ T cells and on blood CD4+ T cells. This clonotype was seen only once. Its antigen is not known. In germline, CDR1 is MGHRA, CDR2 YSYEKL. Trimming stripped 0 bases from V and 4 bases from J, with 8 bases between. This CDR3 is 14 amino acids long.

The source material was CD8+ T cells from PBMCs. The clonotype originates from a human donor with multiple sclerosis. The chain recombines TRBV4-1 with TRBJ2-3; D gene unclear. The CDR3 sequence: CASSQDKLADTQYF. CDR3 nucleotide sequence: TGCGCCAGCAGCCAAGATAAGTTGGCAGATACGCAGTATTTT.